This is a list of T cell receptor beta chains from one sample in a study of blood T cell repertoires in COVID-19. The table came from immunoSEQ multiplex PCR; TCRdb's copy has only in-frame clones and leaves some out. The table lists about 140,000 clones, 80% to 90% of them singletons. Sample: peripheral blood. The receptors originated from a woman aged 80 or over with acute or convalescent COVID-19. Both conserved end residues are part of each CDR3. The D gene is left open where the match is weak. The size field is filled for only some rows; it gives once, few, many or a size class.

clone size	D gene	V gene	J gene	CDR3 DNA	CDR3 protein
few	NA	TRBV18	TRBJ1-5	TGTGCCAGCTCACCGGGCCCCCGGAATCAGCCCCAGCATTTT	CASSPGPRNQPQHF
NA	TRBD1	TRBV5-1	TRBJ1-4	TGCGCCAGCAGCTTGGCCGGGACAGGGGGCGGATGGGATGAAAAACTGTTTTTT	CASSLAGTGGGWDEKLFF
NA	NA	TRBV9	TRBJ1-1	TGTGCCAGCAGCCGTAGCAACGGGGGGTACACTGAAGCTTTCTTT	CASSRSNGGYTEAFF
once	TRBD1	TRBV4-2	TRBJ1-2	TGTGCCAGCAGCGACCGGGACAGCTATGGCTACACCTTC	CASSDRDSYGYTF
NA	NA	TRBV19	TRBJ1-2	TGTGCCAGTACCCTGGACTCTACCGGAGCTAACTATGGCTACACCTTC	CASTLDSTGANYGYTF
once	TRBD1	TRBV5-1	TRBJ1-4	TGCGCCAGCAGCTTGAAGGGACAGGATGAAAAACTGTTTTTT	CASSLKGQDEKLFF
NA	TRBD1	TRBV6-5	TRBJ1-4	TGTGCCACCGACAGGGGGTCTAATGAAAAACTGTTTTTT	CATDRGSNEKLFF
NA	NA	TRBV7-2	TRBJ1-2	TGTGCCAGCAGCTTAGACAGGACTAACTATGGCTACACCTTC	CASSLDRTNYGYTF
few	TRBD1	TRBV25-1	TRBJ1-2	TGTGCCAGCAGTGACCCCCGGCAGGGGGAAAGCTATGGCTACACCTTC	CASSDPRQGESYGYTF
NA	TRBD1	TRBV6-5	TRBJ2-7	TGTGCCAGCACTTTTCAGGGGGCGGGAGAGCAGTACTTC	CASTFQGAGEQYF
once	NA	TRBV24-1	TRBJ1-2	TGTGCCACCACCGTGACAGAAAACTATGGCTACACCTTC	CATTVTENYGYTF
NA	TRBD2	TRBV5-1	TRBJ2-3	TGCGCCAGCAGCTTGGCGGCTAGCGGGGGGGCACAGGATACGCAGTATTTT	CASSLAASGGAQDTQYF
once	TRBD2	TRBV30	TRBJ2-1	TGTGCCTGGAGGTCGAGCGGGGGGAGCTCCTACAATGAGCAGTTCTTC	CAWRSSGGSSYNEQFF
once	TRBD2	TRBV14	TRBJ2-1	TGTGCCAGCAGCCGAGGGACTAGCGGGGGTGGTGAGCAGTTCTTC	CASSRGTSGGGEQFF
NA	TRBD1	TRBV12-3/TRBV12-4	TRBJ1-2	TGTGCCAGCAGGGGACAGGAGAGCTATGGCTACACCTTC	CASRGQESYGYTF
NA	NA	TRBV2	TRBJ2-2	TGTGCCAGCAGTGTGAACGGGGCGAACACCGGGGAGCTGTTTTTT	CASSVNGANTGELFF
NA	NA	TRBV9	TRBJ1-3	TGTGCCAGCAGCGTCGGGGGGCCCTCTGGAAACACCATATATTTT	CASSVGGPSGNTIYF
NA	TRBD2	TRBV15	TRBJ2-5	TGTGCCACCAGCAGCGTGTCGGGACTAGCGGGGGAAGAGACCCAGTACTTC	CATSSVSGLAGEETQYF
NA	NA	TRBV3-1/TRBV3-2	TRBJ2-1	TGTGCCAGCAGCCTGAGGTCCTACAATGAGCAGTTCTTC	CASSLRSYNEQFF
NA	TRBD1	TRBV9	TRBJ1-1	TGTGCCAGCAGCGCCCGGGACAGGGCCGGGAACACTGAAGCTTTCTTT	CASSARDRAGNTEAFF
NA	NA	TRBV5-6	TRBJ1-1	TGTGCCAGCAGCCATGTTGCGACAGGATTCTCCCATGAAGCTTTCTTT	CASSHVATGFSHEAFF
NA	NA	TRBV5-1	TRBJ1-2	TGCGCCAGCAGCTTGGACAGCTATGGCTACACCTTC	CASSLDSYGYTF
NA	NA	TRBV13	TRBJ1-1	TGTGCCAGCAGCTTAGCGGGGACACCCGGTGCAGCTTTCTTT	CASSLAGTPGAAFF
NA	NA	TRBV6-1	TRBJ2-1	TGTGCCAGCAGTGAAGCGATTCGGGCAGGGTCGGGTAACAATGAGCAGTTCTTC	CASSEAIRAGSGNNEQFF
NA	NA	TRBV6-5	TRBJ1-2	TGTGCCAGCAGTTACTCCCAACAGCTCGCTAACTATGGCTACACCTTC	CASSYSQQLANYGYTF
NA	NA	TRBV7-3	TRBJ2-2	TGTGCCAGCAGGAAAGGGAGGACCGGGGAGCTGTTTTTT	CASRKGRTGELFF
NA	NA	TRBV7-2	TRBJ1-2	TGTGCCAGCAGCTTAGACGGGAGAAGGGGCTACACCTTC	CASSLDGRRGYTF
NA	TRBD1	TRBV7-6	TRBJ1-2	TGTGCCAGCAGCTTACGGGGACAGGGGATCGGCTACACCTTC	CASSLRGQGIGYTF
NA	NA	TRBV7-2	TRBJ1-2	TGTGCCAGCAGCGACCTTCAGGGAAGCTATGGCTACACCTTC	CASSDLQGSYGYTF
few	NA	TRBV7-2	TRBJ1-5	TGTGCCAGCAGCTTAGCGTCGGGGGTGAGCCAGCCCCAGCATTTT	CASSLASGVSQPQHF
NA	TRBD1	TRBV28	TRBJ1-3	TGTGCCAGCAGTTTGAGGGGGCGTAAACCTTCTGGAAACACCATATATTTT	CASSLRGRKPSGNTIYF
NA	TRBD1	TRBV3-1/TRBV3-2	TRBJ1-2	TGTGCCAGCAGCCACCCATCCCCAGGGGGCCCTAACTATGGCTACACCTTC	CASSHPSPGGPNYGYTF
NA	NA	TRBV11-3	TRBJ2-3	TGTGCCAGCAGCTTAGGGTTAGAGCCGCAGTATTTT	CASSLGLEPQYF
NA	NA	TRBV10-3	TRBJ1-2	TGTGCCATCAGTGAGCCCGGGGGACGGAAGGACTATGGCTACACCTTC	CAISEPGGRKDYGYTF
NA	NA	TRBV6-5	TRBJ1-5	TGTGCCAGCAGTTATGAAGGGGATTATAGCAATCAGCCCCAGCATTTT	CASSYEGDYSNQPQHF
NA	NA	TRBV2	TRBJ1-1	TGTGCCAGCAGTGAAAGTCGAGGGTACCGGAGCACTGAAGCTTTCTTT	CASSESRGYRSTEAFF
NA	NA	TRBV5-1	TRBJ2-1	TGCGCCAGCAGCGTGCCCCGTGGGGGGGCAATGAGTAATGAGCAGTTCTTC	CASSVPRGGAMSNEQFF
once	TRBD1	TRBV9	TRBJ2-3	TGTGCCAGCAGCTCGCGAACACAGGGGGACACGCAGTATTTT	CASSSRTQGDTQYF
once	NA	TRBV5-6	TRBJ1-6	TGTGCCAGCAGCTCGACCGGGGGATCACCCCTCCACTTT	CASSSTGGSPLHF
once	TRBD2	TRBV4-2	TRBJ2-3	TGTGCCAGCAGCCTAATCCGGACTAGCGGGGGCGTTAGCACAGATACGCAGTATTTT	CASSLIRTSGGVSTDTQYF
NA	TRBD1	TRBV10-3	TRBJ2-7	TGTGCCATCAGTGATCCCGGACAGGGGTCTCCCTACGAGCAGTACTTC	CAISDPGQGSPYEQYF
NA	NA	TRBV6-6	TRBJ1-6	TGTGCCAGCAGTTGGGACTCCGGGAGGCTCACCCTCCACTTT	CASSWDSGRLTLHF
NA	NA	TRBV12-3/TRBV12-4	TRBJ1-1	TGTGCCAGCAGTTTTGGGGCGAACACTGAAGCTTTCTTT	CASSFGANTEAFF
once	TRBD1	TRBV3-1/TRBV3-2	TRBJ1-2	TGTGCCAGCAGCCCGGCCGCCGGGACAGGCGCTGGCTACACCTTC	CASSPAAGTGAGYTF
NA	NA	TRBV3-1/TRBV3-2	TRBJ2-1	TGTGCCAGTCAGTCTAGGGGCGGTGAGCAGTTCTTC	CASQSRGGEQFF